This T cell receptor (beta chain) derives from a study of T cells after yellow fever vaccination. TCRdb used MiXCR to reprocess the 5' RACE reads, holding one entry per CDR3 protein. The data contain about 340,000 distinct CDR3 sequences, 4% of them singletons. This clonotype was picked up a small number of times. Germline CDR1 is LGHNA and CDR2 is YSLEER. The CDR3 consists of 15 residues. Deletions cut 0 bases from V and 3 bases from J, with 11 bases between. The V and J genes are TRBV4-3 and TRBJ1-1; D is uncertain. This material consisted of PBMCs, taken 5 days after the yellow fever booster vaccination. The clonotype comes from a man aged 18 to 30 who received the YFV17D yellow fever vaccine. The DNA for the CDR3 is TGCGCCAGCAGCCAAGATAGCTTTGGGGACACTGAAGCTTTCTTT. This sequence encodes CASSQDSFGDTEAFF.